This TCR beta chain was retrieved from a study of blood T cells in healthy people across ages (dated by TCRdb to between 2014 and 2017). In the study overall: In model experiments, roughly one uniquely barcoded TCR beta cDNA molecule per two T cells was captured by template switching. To avoid experimental bias, donors of different ages were spread randomly across the sequencing lanes. The donors were split into four age groups: young (average around 15 years), middle-aged (about 40), aged (62) and long-lived (over 75). The study analyzed two additional independent replicas of 1 million unique cDNA reads from the same blood draw for two donors, one aged 18 to 29 and one aged 80 or older. To track age-related changes in TCR beta repertoire diversity, the study relied on deep sequencing normalized with unique cDNA molecular identifiers.

In regard to this clonotype: Which antigen it targets is not known. There are no base qualities to consult, and no much larger clone falls within one base.

The CDR3, from cysteine to phenylalanine, totals 15 residues. Just the 45-base CDR3 DNA is kept, in frame starting at base 1. What the study reported, not specific to this receptor: Because donor CMV infection status was unknown, age-related changes in expanded clonotypes were potentially confounded. There was a strong correlation between observed TCR beta diversity and the percentage of naive T cells measured by flow cytometry. Observed TCR beta diversity per million T cells fell roughly linearly with age, and a significant reduction was already apparent by age about 38. Estimates of total diversity based on one million sequenced T cells were considered lower bounds and underestimates. Since profiling was done on bulk unsorted PBMCs, naive and antigen-experienced compartments could not be conclusively compared. Compared with the aged group, more naive CD4+ T cells, fewer expanded clones and increased TCR diversity were shown by the long-lived group, suggesting age selection.

Library method: 5' RACE. Sequencing was performed on an Illumina HiSeq 2500. A second roughly 6 to 12 cycle PCR used a sample-barcoded 5' primer and a J-beta primer mix. A template-switch 5' adaptor carrying 12 random nucleotides introduced a unique molecular identifier onto each TCR beta cDNA molecule. Each sample yielded at least 2.5 million CDR3-containing paired-end reads. First-strand cDNA synthesis was performed from all RNA using the Mint cDNA synthesis kit, with priming by a TRBC-specific oligonucleotide. After uracil-DNA glycosylase treatment, a first 18-cycle PCR used universal primers M1SS and BC2_uni_R on all cDNA. The original methods were these. For normalization, 1 million high-quality reads, each with a distinct molecular identifier, were randomly selected from each sample. Instead of being binned into consensus sequences, reads that shared molecular identifiers were thrown out. CDR3 identification, clonotype clustering and error correction used MiTCR with a Q25 quality threshold and the strictest error-elimination algorithm. Lower-bound total TCR beta diversity was estimated with a nonparametric unseen species model using Euler transformation. TCRdb applied fastp at Q25 and MiXCR to the public reads, then kept only in-frame beta chains. Entries that share a CDR3 protein sequence are merged under the most common genes and DNA. The V and J calls were determined by TCRdb, not by the authors. This sample gives over 950,000 distinct CDR3 sequences in total; roughly 50% of them show up just once. Together, the top ten hold around 21% of the sample.

Systemically healthy Caucasian individuals from Russia, approximately 39 in total and aged about 6 to 95 years, were included as donors. Around 9.9 milliliters of peripheral blood were collected from each donor into EDTA-treated Vacutainer tubes. PBMCs were isolated by Ficoll-Paque density-gradient centrifugation, with at least 6 million obtained per sample. Trizol reagent was used to extract total RNA from the PBMCs, yielding at least 6 micrograms per sample. For every donor, an aliquot of PBMCs went through flow cytometry to measure the percentages of naive CD45RAhigh/CD27high T cells. This clonotype originated in a woman aged 60-75 years in good health. Source material: blood. This chain joins TRBV21-1 to TRBJ2-5; the table's D gene call, TRBD1, was not cross checked with the DNA. TRBV21-1 counts as a pseudogene. The CDR3 region reads CASSKAGQTEETQYF. In nucleotides, the sequence is TGTGCCAGCAGCAAAGCCGGCCAGACAGAAGAGACCCAGTACTTC.